One sample yielded the 26 T cell receptor beta chains listed below, sequenced in a study of identical twins. TCRdb ran MiXCR on the 5' RACE reads and lists one entry per CDR3 protein. The profile covers some 500,000 distinct CDR3 sequences, with approximately 14% appearing a single time and about 0.53% taken by the ten largest. These data were likewise used in another study, on yellow fever vaccine responses in identical twins.

The sequenced sample was CD4+ T cells sorted from blood. The receptors shown here come from a young woman in good health.

This clonotype was found a few times. The rearrangement links TRBV10-1 to TRBJ2-3; D gene uncertain. CDR1 WNHNN and CDR2 SYGVQD come from the germline V gene (reference sequence). V was clipped by 3 bases and J by 5 bases, with 9 bases between them. The CDR3 extends over 13 amino acids. CDR3 DNA sequence: TGCGCCAGCAGTGATATTTCGCAAGATACGCAGTATTTT. It translates to CASSDISQDTQYF.

The rearrangement uses TRBV7-2 and TRBJ2-1; D remains ambiguous. Trimming took 5 bases from V and 10 from J, leaving 12 bases between them. Germline assignment: CDR1 SGHTA and CDR2 FQGNSA. This CDR3 spans 12 amino acids. CDR3 residues: CASSLKGPEQFF. The CDR3, as DNA: TGTGCCAGCAGCCTAAAGGGTCCAGAGCAGTTCTTC.

The V gene is TRBV10-3, the J gene TRBJ2-1; perhaps TRBD2 as D (6 bases). V dropped 5 bases and J dropped 2 bases, with 10 bases sitting between them. There are 14 residues in the CDR3. Per the germline V gene, CDR1 is ENHRY and CDR2 is SYGVKD. The CDR3 spells CAISPPSAYNEQFF. The CDR3 coding sequence is TGTGCCATCAGTCCTCCTAGCGCCTACAATGAGCAGTTCTTC.

This sequence joins TRBV20-1 and TRBJ2-2; D gene ambiguous. Per the germline V gene, CDR1 is DFQATT and CDR2 is SNEGSKA (reference sequence). Deletions cut 5 bases from V and 0 bases from J, with 10 bases between. The CDR3 has 14 amino acids. The chain's CDR3 is CSAGKDPNTGELFF. For the CDR3, the DNA is TGCAGTGCTGGGAAGGACCCGAACACCGGGGAGCTGTTTTTT.

The chain links TRBV20-1 to TRBJ2-3, with 8 bases identical to TRBD1. The J segment lost 3 bases and the V segment lost 5 bases, leaving 7 bases of the junction unmatched. In germline, CDR1 is DFQATT, CDR2 SNEGSKA (reference sequence). The CDR3 runs to 14 residues. CDR3 bases: TGCAGTGCTTATTCGGGACAGGAGACAGATACGCAGTATTTT. Encoded protein: CSAYSGQETDTQYF.

V usage is TRBV7-2 and J usage is TRBJ2-5; TRBD2 matches 12 bases. The germline CDR1 and CDR2 sequences are SGHTA and FQGNSA. CDR3 length equals 16 residues. V was pared by 5 bases and J by 5 bases, with 9 bases of the junction left unmatched. The CDR3: CASSPASGRAVETQYF. The CDR3 nucleotides are TGTGCCAGCAGCCCTGCTAGCGGGAGGGCCGTGGAGACCCAGTACTTC. Full variable domain (rest looked up from reference TRBV7-2 and TRBJ2-5): GAGVSQSPSNKVTEKGKDVELRCDPISGHTALYWYRQSLGQGLEFLIYFQGNSAPDKSGLPSDRFSAERTGGSVSTLTIQRTQQEDSAVYLCASSPASGRAVETQYFGPGTRLLVL.

This clonotype showed up just a few times. The V and J genes are TRBV6-5 and TRBJ1-1; D is undetermined. The CDR3 runs 14 residues. V was trimmed by 0 bases and J by 7 bases, leaving 12 bases between them. CDR1 is MNHEY and CDR2 is SVGAGI in the germline V gene. The CDR3 sequence: CASSYSIGGDEAFF. The CDR3 nucleotides read TGTGCCAGCAGTTACTCGATAGGCGGCGATGAAGCTTTCTTT.

CDR3 bases: TGTGCCAGCAGCACTATCACAGGGGGCGGCTACACCTTC. Its protein is CASSTITGGGYTF. The genes are TRBV27 and TRBJ1-2, with 9 bases lining up with TRBD1. Trimming removed 6 bases from V and 8 bases from J; junction bases left unmatched: 7. This CDR3 contains 13 residues. Germline loops: CDR1 MNHEY, CDR2 SMNVEV (reference sequence).

This clonotype was seen more than once but under ten times. The junction shows a germline mismatch at one end, possibly a read error. The chain has TRBV24-1 and TRBJ2-7; possibly TRBD1 for D (6 bases). The germline V gene encodes CDR1 KGHDR and CDR2 SFDVKD. The CDR3 contains 13 residues. The CDR3 DNA sequence: TGTGCCGCCTCGTGGGACATCTCCCACGAGCAGTACTTC. Its protein product is CAASWDISHEQYF.

This clonotype was recorded a few times. The chain is built from TRBV5-1 and TRBJ2-5, with 9 bases fitting TRBD2. V dropped 8 bases and J dropped 3; count of bases not matched to a gene: 5. Germline V lookup: CDR1 SGHRS, CDR2 YFSETQ. The length of the CDR3 is 13 residues. CDR3 sequence (DNA): TGCGCCAGTACGCGCGGGGGGGAAGAGACCCAGTACTTC. Amino acid sequence: CASTRGGEETQYF. Combining the CDR3 with reference TRBV5-1 and TRBJ2-5 gives the whole variable domain KAGVTQTPRYLIKTRGQQVTLSCSPISGHRSVSWYQQTPGQGLQFLFEYFSETQRNKGNFPGRFSGRQFSNSRSEMNVSTLELGDSALYLCASTRGGEETQYFGPGTRLLVL.

The chain combines TRBV6-2 or TRBV6-3 with TRBJ2-1, with 14 bases identical to TRBD2. The CDR3 is 21 amino acids. Germline V gives CDR1 MNHEY, CDR2 SVGEGT. With V trimmed by 0 bases and J by 2 bases, 12 bases remained unmatched. The chain's CDR3 is CASSYSIMTSGRAGAYNEQFF. The CDR3, as DNA: TGTGCCAGCAGTTACTCGATAATGACTAGCGGGAGGGCCGGTGCCTACAATGAGCAGTTCTTC.

This clonotype was recorded a few times. The V call is TRBV20-1, the J call TRBJ2-2, with TRBD1 matching 10 bases. The germline gives CDR1 DFQATT, CDR2 SNEGSKA (reference sequence). This CDR3 contains 17 residues. Losses at the gene ends were 6 bases for V and 4 bases for J; bases not matched to a gene: 14. The CDR3, as DNA: TGCAGTGCAAGTCCGGGACAGGGGAGTTTAAGCACCGGGGAGCTGTTTTTT. Translated, it gives CSASPGQGSLSTGELFF.

This clonotype was recorded a few times. J is TRBJ2-1 and V is TRBV30, with D maybe TRBD1 (5 bases). CDR1 and CDR2 (germline): GTSNPN, SVGIG (reference sequence). The CDR3 runs 12 residues. Between the trimmed V and J ends, which lost 5 bases and 4 bases, there was a span of 9 bases. CDR3 sequence (DNA): TGTGCCTGGGTTAACAGGTACAATGAGCAGTTCTTC. Amino acid sequence: CAWVNRYNEQFF.

This sequence joins TRBV11-2 and TRBJ2-7, with TRBD2 matching 12 bases. The CDR3 runs to 17 residues. Germline CDR1 SGHAT, CDR2 FQNNGV. The V gene end was trimmed by 1 base and the J gene end by 6 bases; junction bases not matched to a gene: 10. This CDR3 reads CASSLGLAGGRSAEQYF. In DNA form, the CDR3 reads TGTGCCAGCAGCTTAGGTCTAGCGGGAGGGCGATCAGCCGAGCAGTACTTC.

CDR3 nucleotide sequence: TGTGCCAGCAGCTTGGTGCGATCCACTAACTATGGCTACACCTTC. It translates to CASSLVRSTNYGYTF. J is TRBJ1-2 and V is TRBV5-6; D is unclear. Germline-derived CDR1 and CDR2 are SGHDT and YYEEEE. V shed 0 bases and J shed 0 bases, with 9 bases lying between them. This CDR3 comprises 15 residues.

There are a few counts of this clonotype. V is TRBV6-6 and J is TRBJ1-2; no clear D gene. From germline, CDR1 is MNHNY and CDR2 SVGAGI (reference sequence). The CDR3 extends over 13 amino acids. V lost 2 bases and J lost 8, with 12 bases in between. The CDR3 is CASSYPGFLGYTF. In DNA form, the CDR3 reads TGTGCCAGCAGTTACCCGGGGTTCTTAGGCTACACCTTC.

This clonotype has only a few counts. This chain joins TRBV5-6 and TRBJ2-3; 10 nucleotides agree with TRBD1. Trimming took 2 bases from V and 0 from J; bases not matched to a gene: 6. Per the germline V gene, CDR1 is SGHDT and CDR2 is YYEEEE. CDR3 length: 17 residues. The CDR3 sequence is CASSFRTGGFSTDTQYF. CDR3 sequence (DNA): TGTGCCAGCAGCTTCAGGACAGGGGGATTTAGCACAGATACGCAGTATTTT.

The J gene is TRBJ2-7, the V gene TRBV5-1, with TRBD1 as a possible D gene (6 bases). V was pared by 7 bases and J by 5 bases, with 16 bases between. The CDR3 covers 13 residues. Germline lookup yields CDR1 SGHRS and CDR2 YFSETQ. In DNA, the CDR3 is TGCGCCAGCCGGTCCACAGGGCAGCACGAGCAGTACTTC. Protein: CASRSTGQHEQYF.

The chain carries TRBV27 and TRBJ2-7; the D gene is possibly TRBD2 (7 bases). Trimming took off 1 base at V and 5 bases at J, with 15 bases between the two ends. Germline lookup yields CDR1 MNHEY and CDR2 SMNVEV (reference sequence). This CDR3 has 15 amino acids. The CDR3 region is CASSLLGGRRHEQYF. The CDR3 DNA follows: TGTGCCAGCAGTTTATTGGGGGGGCGTAGGCACGAGCAGTACTTC.

In its sample, this clonotype was seen a few times. The V call is TRBV28, the J call TRBJ2-5; TRBD2 agrees at 13 bases. The CDR3 runs to 16 residues. Trimming removed 7 bases from V and 5 bases from J; junction bases left unmatched: 10. Germline CDR1 MDHEN, CDR2 SYDVKM. CDR3 in amino acids: CASTLTSGGSWETQYF. In DNA form, the CDR3 reads TGTGCCAGCACCCTGACTAGCGGGGGGAGTTGGGAGACCCAGTACTTC.

A few counts support this clonotype. The chain carries TRBV7-3 and TRBJ2-3, with 7 nucleotides matching TRBD2. Per the germline V gene, CDR1 is SGHTA and CDR2 is FQGTGA. This CDR3 has 15 amino acids. V lost 5 bases, J lost 4 bases, and 9 bases stayed unmatched. The CDR3 protein is CASSLGGEGSDTQYF. CDR3 DNA sequence: TGTGCCAGCAGCCTTGGGGGGGAAGGGTCAGATACGCAGTATTTT.

This clonotype was seen more than once but under ten times. The rearrangement links TRBV6-5 to TRBJ2-3; no clear D. V dropped 0 bases and J dropped 2 bases, with 9 bases sitting between them. This CDR3 contains 15 residues. Germline V gene lookup returns CDR1 MNHEY and CDR2 SVGAGI. CDR3 sequence: CASSYSRMSTDTQYF. The CDR3 DNA is TGTGCCAGCAGTTACTCTCGGATGTCCACAGATACGCAGTATTTT.

V usage is TRBV11-2 and J usage is TRBJ2-7, with a possible D match to TRBD2 (5 bases). The ends were cut back, 3 bases at V and 8 bases at J, with 17 bases in the middle. CDR3 length: 14 amino acids. Germline-derived CDR1 and CDR2 are SGHAT and FQNNGV. This chain's CDR3 is CASSFLRGMDQQYF. The CDR3 DNA is TGTGCCAGCAGCTTCCTTCGGGGAATGGACCAGCAGTACTTC.

V gene TRBV7-8 combines with J gene TRBJ1-3; possibly TRBD1 for D (5 bases). Germline values: CDR1 SGHVS, CDR2 FQNEAQ. The CDR3 loop spans 18 amino acids. V lost 0 bases to trimming and J lost 4 bases, with 19 bases between them. This CDR3 reads CASSLAIRMGLGGNTIYF. The DNA of the CDR3 is TGTGCCAGCAGCTTAGCGATCCGGATGGGACTGGGGGGAAACACCATATATTTT.

The rearrangement links TRBV6-1 to TRBJ2-3; possibly TRBD1 or TRBD2 for D (5 bases each). V was cut by 4 bases and J by 6 bases, with 14 bases left in between. The CDR3 consists of 14 residues. Germline CDR1 reads MNHNS; CDR2 reads SASEGT. The CDR3 spells CASSATGAGDTQYF. The CDR3 DNA sequence: TGTGCCAGCAGTGCCACCGGGGCCGGGGATACGCAGTATTTT.

The V and J genes are TRBV14 and TRBJ2-1; D is ambiguous. CDR1 and CDR2 from the germline V gene are SGHDN and FVKESK. The V gene lost 0 bases and the J gene lost 0 bases, with 12 bases spanning the gap. The CDR3 spans 17 residues. The CDR3 DNA follows: TGTGCCAGCAGCCAAGATAGAGTCACCTACTCCTACAATGAGCAGTTCTTC. Protein product: CASSQDRVTYSYNEQFF.